The following is a T cell receptor (beta chain) sequence with its context. The junction does not match germline at one end; this may be a read error. TCRbeta libraries were built with three rounds of nested PCR, modified from ARM-PCR. TCRdb reprocessed the multiplex PCR reads via MiXCR and lists one record per CDR3 protein. The data contain about 98,000 distinct CDR3 sequences, 80% of them seen just once; the ten biggest clones take up about 30%. The template was RNA from unsorted bulk tissue. This non-tumor lung sample came from over 3 cm beyond the tumor edge. The data derive from a study of tumor and adjacent non-tumor tissue in lung cancer. The source is a man aged 60 to 69 with small cell lung cancer. The source material was distant non-tumor lung tissue.

In DNA, the CDR3 is TGCAGGGTTGAAGGGGGGACCATCTACGAACCGTACTTC. This sequence encodes CRVEGGTIYEPYF. This chain connects TRBV29-1 to TRBJ2-7; D may correspond to TRBD1 or TRBD2 (6 bases each). The CDR3 covers 13 residues. CDR1 is SQVTM and CDR2 is ANQGSEA in the germline V gene.